Ten or more counts support the clone carrying this T cell receptor beta chain. The antigen remains unidentified. Amplification targeted TCR beta CDR3 regions from RNA transcripts. HTBI primers were the set used in a first-round RT-PCR of the TCR CDR3. TCRdb itself ran the multiplex PCR reads through MiXCR, one entry per CDR3 protein. The table has roughly 700,000 distinct CDR3 sequences, over 35% seen once. CDR3 length: 15 amino acids. The ends were cut back, 6 bases at V and 0 bases at J, with 12 bases in the middle. Germline V gene sequence: CDR1 SEHNR, CDR2 FQNEAQ (reference sequence). The sample belongs to a study of T cells in Graves' hyperthyroidism and ophthalmopathy. Points from the study as a whole: Stable hyperthyroidism and ophthalmopathy were separated using 13 V-J signatures.

Researchers barred patients who had uncontrolled infection, other autoimmune disease, pregnancy or lactation. This chain links TRBV7-9 with TRBJ1-3; D is unresolved. The sequence was collected from a woman aged 40 to 50 with Graves' hyperthyroidism. Sequencing was performed on blood. CDR3: CASSQEAYSGNTIYF. CDR3 nucleotide sequence: TGTGCCAGCAGTCAGGAGGCGTACTCTGGAAACACCATATATTTT.